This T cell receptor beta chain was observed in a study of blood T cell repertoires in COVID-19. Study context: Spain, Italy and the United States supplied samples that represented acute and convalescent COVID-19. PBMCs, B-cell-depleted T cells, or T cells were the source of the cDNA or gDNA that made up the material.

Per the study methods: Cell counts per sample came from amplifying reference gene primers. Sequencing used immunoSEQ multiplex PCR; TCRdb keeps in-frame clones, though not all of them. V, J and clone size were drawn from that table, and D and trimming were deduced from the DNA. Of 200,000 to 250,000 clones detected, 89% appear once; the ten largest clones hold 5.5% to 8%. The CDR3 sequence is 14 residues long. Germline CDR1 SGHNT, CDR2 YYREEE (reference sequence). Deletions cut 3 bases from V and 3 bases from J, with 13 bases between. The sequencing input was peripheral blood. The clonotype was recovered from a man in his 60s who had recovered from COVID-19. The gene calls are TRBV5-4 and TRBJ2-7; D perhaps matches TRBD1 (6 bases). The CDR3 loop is CASSSNRDGYEQYF. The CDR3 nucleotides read TGTGCCAGCAGCTCCAACAGGGACGGCTACGAGCAGTACTTC.